A single sample gave rise to the 14 T cell receptor beta chains below, sequenced in a study of T-cell reconstitution after alpha-beta-depleted transplantation in children. For TCRbeta, the library was prepared with unique molecular identifiers. Each CDR3 protein is one row after TCRdb ran MiXCR on the PCR reads. In the table there are more than 200,000 distinct CDR3 sequences, around 25% of which are singletons. This material consisted of PBMCs, taken before TCRalphabeta/CD19-depleted stem cell transplant. The receptors originated from a girl aged 2 to 9 with Fanconi anemia, due to receive a stem cell transplant.

The V and J genes are TRBV7-9 and TRBJ2-1, with TRBD2 as a possible D gene (5 bases). The CDR3 has 14 amino acids. Deletions cut 4 bases from V and 8 bases from J, with 15 bases between. Looked up from germline, CDR1 is SEHNR and CDR2 is FQNEAQ (reference sequence). Here the CDR3 DNA reads TGTGCCAGCAGCTATGCAACTAGGTTTCATGAGCAGTTCTTC. Its translation: CASSYATRFHEQFF.

This clonotype was detected ten times or more. This chain joins TRBV20-1 and TRBJ1-6; TRBD1 is a possible D gene (5 bases). Germline assignment: CDR1 DFQATT and CDR2 SNEGSKA (reference sequence). V dropped 3 bases and J dropped 7 bases, with 16 bases sitting between them. The length of the CDR3 is 15 residues. The CDR3 protein is CSARWQGIGNSPLHF. In DNA, the CDR3 is TGCAGTGCTAGGTGGCAGGGAATAGGGAATTCACCCCTCCACTTT.

Only a few counts were recorded for this clonotype. The junction and the germline gene differ at one end; a read error may be behind it. The rearrangement uses TRBV28 and TRBJ1-3; D is ambiguous. This CDR3 region has 14 residues. In germline, CDR1 is MDHEN, CDR2 SYDVKM. Written as DNA, the CDR3 is TGTGCCAGCAGTTTAAGGCCCCCTGGGAACACCATATATTTT. Protein: CASSLRPPGNTIYF.

This clonotype was detected ten times or more. This chain links TRBV5-1 with TRBJ1-1; possibly TRBD1 for D (6 bases). V was trimmed by 7 bases and J by 6 bases, leaving 22 bases between them. Germline V gene sequence: CDR1 SGHRS, CDR2 YFSETQ. The CDR3 spans 15 residues. CDR3 DNA: TGCGCCAGCCACCTAGACAGGACCACATTGGCTGAAGCTTTCTTT. Translation gives CASHLDRTTLAEAFF.

This clonotype was seen at least ten times. The chain links TRBV28 to TRBJ2-3, with unresolved D. The CDR3 is 13 residues long. V lost 5 bases to trimming and J lost 0 bases, with 6 bases between them. Per germline, CDR1 MDHEN and CDR2 SYDVKM. In DNA form, the CDR3 reads TGTGCCAGCAGTCAACCTAGCACAGATACGCAGTATTTT. Protein sequence: CASSQPSTDTQYF.

The V and J genes are TRBV28 and TRBJ2-7; D may be TRBD1 (6 bases). The germline V gene encodes CDR1 MDHEN and CDR2 SYDVKM. Trimming took 3 bases from V and 4 from J, leaving 13 bases between them. This CDR3 is built from 14 residues. CDR3: CASSFDRLGYEQYF. The CDR3 DNA sequence: TGTGCCAGCAGTTTTGACAGGTTGGGTTACGAGCAGTACTTC.

This clonotype was counted at least ten times. This chain links TRBV20-1 with TRBJ2-6; possible D gene TRBD1, 5 bases. V lost 6 bases, J lost 3 bases, and 12 bases lay in between. The germline V gene has CDR1 DFQATT and CDR2 SNEGSKA (reference sequence). The CDR3 extends over 14 amino acids. The CDR3 loop reads CSALGALGANVLTF. CDR3 DNA: TGCAGTGCGCTAGGGGCGCTTGGGGCCAACGTCCTGACTTTC.

This chain joins TRBV28 and TRBJ1-2; 8 nucleotides match TRBD1. The CDR3 extends over 15 amino acids. V dropped 3 bases and J dropped 3; count of bases not matched to a gene: 6. The germline V gene encodes CDR1 MDHEN and CDR2 SYDVKM. CDR3 protein: CASSLRQGRYYGYTF. For the CDR3, the DNA is TGTGCCAGCAGTTTGAGACAGGGGCGCTACTATGGCTACACCTTC.

This clonotype occurred a few times. V gene TRBV5-5 combines with J gene TRBJ1-1, with 8 bases aligning to TRBD1. Losses at the gene ends were 4 bases for V and 0 bases for J; bases not matched to a gene: 2. The CDR3 is 14 residues long. Germline-derived CDR1 and CDR2 are SGHKS and YYEKEE (reference sequence). As DNA, the CDR3 is TGTGCCAGCAGCCCGGACAGGGTGAACACTGAAGCTTTCTTT. It codes for CASSPDRVNTEAFF. Full variable domain (outside the CDR3, taken from reference TRBV5-5 and TRBJ1-1): DAGVTQSPTHLIKTRGQQVTLRCSPISGHKSVSWYQQVLGQGPQFIFQYYEKEERGRGNFPDRFSARQFPNYSSELNVNALLLGDSALYLCASSPDRVNTEAFFGQGTRLTVV.

The rearrangement uses TRBV18 and TRBJ2-1, with 10 positions matching TRBD2. There are 15 residues in the CDR3. V was pared by 6 bases and J by 2 bases, with 4 bases of the junction left unmatched. CDR1 is KGHSH and CDR2 is LQKENI in the germline V gene. DNA for the CDR3: TGTGCCAGCTCCCGCGGACTAGCGGCCTACAATGAGCAGTTCTTC. Protein product: CASSRGLAAYNEQFF.

This clonotype was seen many times. The chain links TRBV27 to TRBJ2-3; the D gene is possibly TRBD2 (5 bases). Germline CDR1 is MNHEY and CDR2 is SMNVEV (reference sequence). Trimming took off 5 bases at V and 3 bases at J, with 15 bases between the two ends. This CDR3 comprises 15 residues. In DNA form, the CDR3 reads TGTGCCAGCAGTGAGGGCTCAGCTTGGACAGATACGCAGTATTTT. Protein product: CASSEGSAWTDTQYF.

The genes are TRBV7-9 and TRBJ2-2; 8 bases map to TRBD2. V gave up 2 bases and J gave up 5 bases; unmatched junction bases: 7. Germline-derived CDR1 and CDR2 are SEHNR and FQNEAQ (reference sequence). The CDR3 covers 16 residues. Here the CDR3 reads CASSLSPRGATGELFF. CDR3 nucleotide sequence: TGTGCCAGCAGCTTATCGCCGCGGGGGGCAACCGGGGAGCTGTTTTTT.

This chain uses TRBV19 with TRBJ2-1; D may be TRBD1 (7 bases). CDR3 length: 17 amino acids. Germline V lookup: CDR1 LNHDA, CDR2 SQIVND (reference sequence). V lost 10 bases and J 3 bases, leaving 25 bases between the germline ends. The CDR3, as DNA: TGTGCCACCAGCGAGGGGGCGGGATTAGCGGTCTACAATGAGCAGTTCTTC. Translating it yields CATSEGAGLAVYNEQFF.

This clonotype was observed a handful of times. This chain links TRBV6-2 or TRBV6-3 with TRBJ2-1; 10 nucleotides match TRBD2. This CDR3 comprises 17 residues. Germline CDR1 MNHEY, CDR2 SVGEGT. J was trimmed by 2 bases and V by 4 bases; bases with no gene match: 8. This CDR3 is CASSWPAGGPTYNEQFF. CDR3 nucleotides: TGTGCCAGCAGTTGGCCAGCGGGGGGGCCAACCTACAATGAGCAGTTCTTC.